These 22 T cell receptor beta chains originate from one sample sequenced in a study of blood T cell repertoires in COVID-19. Generated by immunoSEQ multiplex PCR, the TCRdb table keeps only in-frame clones and is missing some. The sample carries approximately 500,000 clones, 70% to 90% recorded once. The material sequenced was peripheral blood. These receptors were taken from a human donor in a cohort sampled during active COVID-19.

The chain recombines TRBV3-1 (or the pseudogene TRBV3-2) with TRBJ2-2; D uncertain. This CDR3 is 12 amino acids long. Germline V gene data show CDR1 as LGHDT and CDR2 as YNNKEL (reference sequence). V gave up 7 bases and J gave up 4 bases, with 7 bases separating them. The CDR3 sequence is CASKQSTGELFF. DNA of the CDR3: TGTGCCAGCAAACAGAGCACCGGGGAGCTGTTTTTT.

This rearrangement joins TRBV3-1 (or the pseudogene TRBV3-2) to TRBJ2-2, with 7 bases that match TRBD2. V lost 3 bases and J lost 3; bases outside the gene matches: 7. Germline values: CDR1 LGHDT, CDR2 YNNKEL (reference sequence). CDR3 length: 16 residues. The CDR3 sequence: CASSHWTRGHTGELFF. As DNA, the CDR3 is TGTGCCAGCAGCCATTGGACTAGAGGTCACACCGGGGAGCTGTTTTTT.

This chain uses TRBV7-2 with TRBJ2-1, with no clear D. Germline V gene lookup returns CDR1 SGHTA and CDR2 FQGNSA. The CDR3 is 12 residues long. V was clipped by 6 bases and J by 10 bases, with 13 bases between them. CDR3 sequence reads: CASSSVAVEQFF. CDR3 coding DNA: TGTGCCAGCAGTTCCGTCGCGGTCGAGCAGTTCTTC. Full variable domain (rest looked up from reference TRBV7-2 and TRBJ2-1): GAGVSQSPSNKVTEKGKDVELRCDPISGHTALYWYRQSLGQGLEFLIYFQGNSAPDKSGLPSDRFSAERTGGSVSTLTIQRTQQEDSAVYLCASSSVAVEQFFGPGTRLTVL.

This clone was counted between two and nine times. The chain has TRBV6-2 or TRBV6-3 and TRBJ1-3, with D uncertain. Trimming took 4 bases from V and 0 from J, leaving 7 bases between them. CDR1 MNHEY and CDR2 SVGEGT come from the germline V gene. The length of the CDR3 is 14 residues. CDR3: CASSLQLSGNTIYF. The CDR3 DNA reads TGTGCCAGCAGTTTACAGCTCTCTGGAAACACCATATATTTT.

This sequence joins TRBV5-4 and TRBJ2-7; 11 nucleotides align to TRBD1. V trimming: 1 base; J trimming: 6 bases; junction bases outside the gene matches: 3. The germline V gene has CDR1 SGHNT and CDR2 YYREEE (reference sequence). The CDR3 is 14 amino acids. The CDR3 nucleotides are TGTGCCAGCAGCTTGACCGGGACAGGGGGCGAGCAGTACTTC. Amino acid sequence: CASSLTGTGGEQYF.

This rearrangement joins TRBV12-3 or TRBV12-4 to TRBJ2-1; a possible D gene is TRBD2 (6 bases). The V end lost 6 bases, the J end lost 10 bases, and 16 bases lay between the germline ends. The CDR3 contains 13 residues. CDR3 in amino acids: CASSRDSGGEQFF. As DNA, the CDR3 is TGTGCCAGCAGCCGGGACTCCGGCGGGGAGCAGTTCTTC.

The V and J genes are TRBV9 and TRBJ2-2; 12 bases agree with TRBD2. V lost 3 bases, J lost 7 bases, and 7 bases stayed unmatched. Germline CDR1 is SGDLS and CDR2 is YYNGEE. The CDR3 is 16 residues long. The CDR3 coding sequence is TGTGCCAGCAGCGGACGGACTAGCGGGACAAACGGGGAGCTGTTTTTT. Translating it yields CASSGRTSGTNGELFF.

This clone appeared once. This rearrangement joins TRBV10-1 to TRBJ1-1; 10 nucleotides align to TRBD1. V shed 6 bases, J shed 6 bases, and the junction held 4 bases outside the gene matches. This CDR3 comprises 13 residues. The germline gives CDR1 WNHNN, CDR2 SYGVQD (reference sequence). CDR3: CASSRDRGSEAFF. CDR3 DNA sequence: TGCGCCAGCAGCCGGGACAGGGGCTCTGAAGCTTTCTTT.

V and J are TRBV6-1 and TRBJ1-2; TRBD1 might be the D (5 bases). The CDR3 is 15 residues long. V lost 0 bases, J lost 5 bases, and 13 bases lay in between. Per the germline V gene, CDR1 is MNHNS and CDR2 is SASEGT. The CDR3 DNA sequence: TGTGCCAGCAGTGAAGCGCCAGGGAAGGAGTATGGCTACACCTTC. It yields the protein CASSEAPGKEYGYTF.

The V and J genes are TRBV5-5 and TRBJ1-1; 9 bases fit TRBD1. The CDR3 has 13 amino acids. V gave up 6 bases and J gave up 1 base; unmatched junction bases: 1. In germline, CDR1 is SGHKS, CDR2 YYEKEE (reference sequence). The CDR3 protein is CASKDRGNTEAFF. In DNA, the CDR3 is TGTGCCAGCAAGGACAGGGGGAACACTGAAGCTTTCTTT. The full variable domain, rest sourced from reference TRBV5-5 and TRBJ1-1, is DAGVTQSPTHLIKTRGQQVTLRCSPISGHKSVSWYQQVLGQGPQFIFQYYEKEERGRGNFPDRFSARQFPNYSSELNVNALLLGDSALYLCASKDRGNTEAFFGQGTRLTVV.

Here the CDR3 DNA reads TGTGCCAGTAGTCCTCGACTAGCGGGAGGGCCAGGCGAGCAGTACTTC. Translation: CASSPRLAGGPGEQYF. The rearrangement uses TRBV19 and TRBJ2-7, with 14 positions matching TRBD2. CDR1 and CDR2 (germline): LNHDA, SQIVND (reference sequence). The V gene end was trimmed by 5 bases and the J gene end by 6 bases; junction bases not matched to a gene: 9. This CDR3 contains 16 residues.

Concerning this clone: This specimen includes other DNA sequences encoding the same CDR3. The chain uses TRBV6-6 and TRBJ2-7; 10 nucleotides match TRBD1. V shed 0 bases and J 4 bases; nucleotides not matched to a gene: 3. Germline V gene sequence: CDR1 MNHNY, CDR2 SVGAGI (reference sequence). The CDR3 runs to 15 residues. In nucleotides, the CDR3 is TGTGCCAGCAGTTACTCGGACAGGGGGTCGTACGAGCAGTACTTC. This codes for CASSYSDRGSYEQYF.

The gene calls are TRBV6-5 and TRBJ1-2, with 7 bases matching TRBD1. Losses at the gene ends were 5 bases for V and 7 bases for J; bases not matched to a gene: 13. Germline V CDR1 and CDR2: MNHEY, SVGAGI. This CDR3 has 15 amino acids. CDR3 in DNA: TGTGCCAGCAGTAGACAGGGTTTAGTTCGCAGTGGCTACACCTTC. Protein sequence: CASSRQGLVRSGYTF.

The chain joins TRBV11-3 to TRBJ2-3; D might be TRBD2 (5 bases). Per germline, CDR1 SGHNT and CDR2 YENEEA. Between the trimmed V and J ends, which lost 5 bases and 3 bases, there was a span of 15 bases. The CDR3 is 15 amino acids. CDR3 sequence (DNA): TGTGCCAGCAGCCAGGAAGGAGGAGAGACAGATACGCAGTATTTT. Protein sequence: CASSQEGGETDTQYF.

The chain has TRBV9 and TRBJ2-4, with no clear D. The CDR3 covers 15 residues. The germline V and J ends were trimmed by 0 bases and 5 bases, with 12 bases remaining between them. Germline loops: CDR1 SGDLS, CDR2 YYNGEE. The CDR3 here is CASSVDSALENIQYF. CDR3 in DNA: TGTGCCAGCAGCGTAGACTCCGCCCTTGAAAACATTCAGTACTTC.

V is TRBV5-4 and J is TRBJ2-7, with a weak D call TRBD2 (7 bases). CDR1 and CDR2 (germline): SGHNT, YYREEE (reference sequence). CDR3 length: 16 amino acids. V lost 2 bases and J lost 6, with 21 bases in between. The CDR3 nucleotides are TGTGCCAGCAGCTTAAATCGACAGGTGGGAGGGGGCGAGCAGTACTTC. It is translated as CASSLNRQVGGGEQYF.

The CDR3 sequence is CSVGDSHYGYTF. The CDR3 DNA reads TGCAGCGTTGGGGACAGTCACTATGGCTACACCTTC. The V gene is TRBV29-1, the J gene TRBJ1-2; 7 bases line up with TRBD1. CDR1 and CDR2 from the germline V gene are SQVTM and ANQGSEA. V trimming: 4 bases; J trimming: 3 bases; junction bases outside the gene matches: 2. The CDR3 length is 12 residues. Drawing the rest from reference TRBV29-1 and TRBJ1-2, the complete variable domain is SAVISQKPSRDICQRGTSLTIQCQVDSQVTMMFWYRQQPGQSLTLIATANQGSEATYESGFVIDKFPISRPNLTFSTLTVSNMSPEDSSIYLCSVGDSHYGYTFGSGTRLTVV.

This chain joins TRBV5-5 and TRBJ2-7, with D uncertain. V lost 0 bases and J lost 3, with 7 bases in between. Germline CDR1 reads SGHKS; CDR2 reads YYEKEE (reference sequence). The CDR3 consists of 13 residues. The CDR3 DNA reads as TGTGCCAGCAGCTTGGCCCGGGTCTACGAGCAGTACTTC. Translated, it gives CASSLARVYEQYF.

The J gene is TRBJ1-2, the V gene TRBV15; D is possibly TRBD1 (5 bases). V lost 6 bases, J lost 7 bases, and 18 bases lay in between. In germline, CDR1 is LNHNV, CDR2 YYDKDF (reference sequence). The CDR3 runs to 14 residues. The CDR3 DNA reads as TGTGCCACCAGGTACCGGACGACAGATGGTGGCTACACCTTC. Encoded protein: CATRYRTTDGGYTF.

The V call is TRBV4-3, the J call TRBJ2-5, with TRBD2 as a possible D gene (6 bases). Germline CDR1 is LGHNA and CDR2 is YSLEER. V lost 0 bases, J lost 4 bases, and 15 bases lay in between. The CDR3 runs to 16 residues. The CDR3 DNA sequence: TGCGCCAGCAGCCAAGATTGGGGAGGAGGAGGAGAGACCCAGTACTTC. It is translated as CASSQDWGGGGETQYF.

This clone was counted only a few times. This rearrangement joins TRBV4-2 to TRBJ1-2, with 8 nucleotides matching TRBD1. The CDR3 has 15 amino acids. CDR1 and CDR2 (germline): LGHNA, YNFKEQ. Germline trimming cut 4 bases from V and 4 bases from J; bases unmatched to any gene: 8. This CDR3 reads CASSPEDRVTYGYTF. DNA for the CDR3: TGTGCCAGCAGCCCTGAGGACAGGGTGACCTATGGCTACACCTTC.

The chain employs TRBV19 and TRBJ2-7, with D perhaps matching TRBD1 (6 bases). CDR3 size: 14 residues. V was trimmed by 5 bases and J by 2 bases, leaving 13 bases between them. Germline lookup yields CDR1 LNHDA and CDR2 SQIVND (reference sequence). CDR3 bases: TGTGCCAGTAGTCGACAGGACAGCACCTACGAGCAGTACTTC. Amino acid sequence: CASSRQDSTYEQYF. Full variable domain (remainder filled in from reference TRBV19 and TRBJ2-7): DGGITQSPKYLFRKEGQNVTLSCEQNLNHDAMYWYRQDPGQGLRLIYYSQIVNDFQKGDIAEGYSVSREKKESFPLTVTSAQKNPTAFYLCASSRQDSTYEQYFGPGTRLTVT.